These T cell receptor beta chains were read from a single sample in a study of T cells in Graves' hyperthyroidism and ophthalmopathy. TCRdb recomputed calls from the multiplex PCR reads with MiXCR, one row per CDR3 protein. The data show under 650,000 distinct CDR3 sequences, 15% to 20% seen once. The specimen was blood. These receptors originate from a woman in her thirties with Graves' hyperthyroidism. CDR3s include the opening cysteine and the closing phenylalanine or tryptophan. Fields, in order: J gene, D gene, clone size, V gene, CDR3 protein, CDR3 DNA. The D gene is left open where the match is weak. Size values are once, few and many counts, or a class for expanded clones, and some rows have none.

J gene: TRBJ2-7; D gene: TRBD1; clone size: few; V gene: TRBV4-1; CDR3 protein: CASSRDSLWEQYF; CDR3 DNA: TGCGCCAGCAGCCGGGACAGTTTGTGGGAGCAGTACTTC
J gene: TRBJ1-2; D gene: .; clone size: many; V gene: TRBV2; CDR3 protein: CAGGDDGYGYTF; CDR3 DNA: TGTGCCGGGGGGGATGATGGCTATGGCTACACCTTC
J gene: TRBJ1-2; D gene: TRBD1; clone size: .; V gene: TRBV7-2; CDR3 protein: CASSLIGQGGRGYTF; CDR3 DNA: TGTGCCAGCAGCCTTATTGGACAGGGCGGGCGAGGCTACACCTTC
J gene: TRBJ1-4; D gene: .; clone size: .; V gene: TRBV6-2/TRBV6-3; CDR3 protein: CASSYSLSRDEKLFF; CDR3 DNA: TGTGCCAGCAGTTACTCTTTATCGAGGGATGAAAAACTGTTTTTT
J gene: TRBJ1-1; D gene: TRBD1; clone size: .; V gene: TRBV5-6; CDR3 protein: CASSPPGGGFTEAFF; CDR3 DNA: TGTGCCAGCAGCCCCCCGGGAGGGGGCTTCACTGAAGCTTTCTTT
J gene: TRBJ2-2; D gene: TRBD2; clone size: few; V gene: TRBV7-6; CDR3 protein: CASSPSGRNTGELFF; CDR3 DNA: TGTGCCAGCAGCCCAAGCGGGAGGAACACCGGGGAGCTGTTTTTT
J gene: TRBJ1-1; D gene: .; clone size: many; V gene: TRBV28; CDR3 protein: CASSLWREDTEAFF; CDR3 DNA: TGTGCCAGCAGTTTATGGAGGGAGGACACTGAAGCTTTCTTT
J gene: TRBJ2-1; D gene: TRBD1; clone size: few; V gene: TRBV6-1; CDR3 protein: CASGGGTGFIEQFF; CDR3 DNA: TGTGCCAGCGGGGGGGGGACAGGGTTTATTGAGCAGTTCTTC
J gene: TRBJ2-1; D gene: TRBD2; clone size: few; V gene: TRBV20-1; CDR3 protein: CSAPNTGTSIWEQFF; CDR3 DNA: TGCAGTGCTCCGAATACCGGGACTAGTATTTGGGAGCAGTTCTTC
J gene: TRBJ1-6; D gene: TRBD1; clone size: .; V gene: TRBV6-1; CDR3 protein: CASSDRGVSPLHF; CDR3 DNA: TGTGCCAGCAGCGACAGGGGTGTTTCACCCCTCCACTTT
J gene: TRBJ2-1; D gene: TRBD2; clone size: many; V gene: TRBV30; CDR3 protein: CAWSPLGGRATEQFF; CDR3 DNA: TGTGCCTGGAGCCCCCTTGGCGGGAGGGCCACTGAGCAGTTCTTC
J gene: TRBJ1-5; D gene: .; clone size: many; V gene: TRBV2; CDR3 protein: CASTLPGKPQHF; CDR3 DNA: TGTGCCAGCACCCTACCGGGGAAGCCCCAGCATTTT
J gene: TRBJ2-7; D gene: .; clone size: few; V gene: TRBV29-1; CDR3 protein: CSVGPGVAYEQYF; CDR3 DNA: TGCAGCGTTGGACCAGGCGTCGCCTACGAGCAGTACTTC
J gene: TRBJ2-2; D gene: .; clone size: few; V gene: TRBV28; CDR3 protein: CASTTMGAGKLFF; CDR3 DNA: TGTGCCAGCACCACGATGGGGGCGGGGAAGCTGTTTTTT
J gene: TRBJ2-7; D gene: .; clone size: few; V gene: TRBV3-2; CDR3 protein: CASSRTRDAGNPSYEQYF; CDR3 DNA: TGTGCCAGCAGCCGAACCCGCGACGCGGGAAATCCTTCCTACGAGCAGTACTTC
J gene: TRBJ2-7; D gene: .; clone size: many; V gene: TRBV6-1; CDR3 protein: CASRFSDTSSYEQYF; CDR3 DNA: TGTGCCAGCAGATTCTCGGACACCAGCTCCTACGAGCAGTACTTC
J gene: TRBJ2-3; D gene: .; clone size: many; V gene: TRBV15; CDR3 protein: CATASGRLADTQYF; CDR3 DNA: TGTGCCACCGCTTCAGGAAGATTGGCAGATACGCAGTATTTT
J gene: TRBJ1-1; D gene: .; clone size: many; V gene: TRBV18; CDR3 protein: CASSYDTNTEAFF; CDR3 DNA: TGTGCCAGCTCCTACGACACAAACACTGAAGCTTTCTTT
J gene: TRBJ1-2; D gene: .; clone size: many; V gene: TRBV28; CDR3 protein: CASSTGAYGYTF; CDR3 DNA: TGTGCCAGCAGTACAGGAGCCTATGGCTACACCTTC
J gene: TRBJ1-4; D gene: .; clone size: few; V gene: TRBV11-2; CDR3 protein: CASGNEKLFF; CDR3 DNA: TGTGCCAGCGGAAATGAAAAACTGTTTTTT
J gene: TRBJ2-1; D gene: .; clone size: many; V gene: TRBV2; CDR3 protein: CASSEGGGSLNNEQFF; CDR3 DNA: TGTGCCAGCAGTGAAGGAGGCGGAAGTTTGAACAATGAGCAGTTCTTC
J gene: TRBJ1-2; D gene: TRBD1; clone size: many; V gene: TRBV12-3/TRBV12-4; CDR3 protein: CASRKDRGLNGYTF; CDR3 DNA: TGTGCCAGCAGAAAAGACAGGGGGCTTAATGGCTACACCTTC
J gene: TRBJ2-7; D gene: .; clone size: many; V gene: TRBV5-5; CDR3 protein: CASSSQKTGSYEQYF; CDR3 DNA: TGTGCCAGCAGCTCGCAAAAGACAGGATCCTACGAGCAGTACTTC
J gene: TRBJ1-3; D gene: TRBD1; clone size: many; V gene: TRBV7-6; CDR3 protein: CASSLTGDGNTIYF; CDR3 DNA: TGTGCCAGCAGCTTAACAGGGGACGGAAACACCATATATTTT
J gene: TRBJ2-7; D gene: .; clone size: .; V gene: TRBV27; CDR3 protein: CASRSSTRPYEQYF; CDR3 DNA: TGTGCCAGCAGGTCATCAACTAGACCCTACGAGCAGTACTTC
J gene: TRBJ2-3; D gene: .; clone size: many; V gene: TRBV28; CDR3 protein: CASSLIGGRSDTQYF; CDR3 DNA: TGTGCCAGCAGTTTAATCGGCGGAAGGAGCGATACGCAGTATTTT
J gene: TRBJ2-4; D gene: .; clone size: many; V gene: TRBV29-1; CDR3 protein: CSVEDTPPLAKNIQYF; CDR3 DNA: TGCAGCGTTGAAGATACCCCTCCTCTAGCCAAAAACATTCAGTACTTC
J gene: TRBJ2-5; D gene: TRBD2; clone size: many; V gene: TRBV28; CDR3 protein: CASRLLAGVGLETQYF; CDR3 DNA: TGTGCCAGCAGACTTCTAGCGGGGGTAGGGTTGGAGACCCAGTACTTC
J gene: TRBJ1-5; D gene: .; clone size: many; V gene: TRBV28; CDR3 protein: CASSSIYGGSQPQHF; CDR3 DNA: TGTGCCAGCAGTTCAATTTATGGTGGGAGTCAGCCCCAGCATTTT
J gene: TRBJ1-1; D gene: .; clone size: many; V gene: TRBV20-1; CDR3 protein: CSATPHGNTEAFF; CDR3 DNA: TGCAGTGCTACCCCCCACGGGAACACTGAAGCTTTCTTT
J gene: TRBJ2-1; D gene: .; clone size: many; V gene: TRBV2; CDR3 protein: CASREVNSNEQFF; CDR3 DNA: TGTGCCAGCAGGGAGGTGAATAGCAATGAGCAGTTCTTC
J gene: TRBJ2-5; D gene: TRBD2; clone size: once; V gene: TRBV28; CDR3 protein: CASSGTSGALQETQYF; CDR3 DNA: TGTGCCAGCAGCGGAACTAGCGGGGCGCTCCAAGAGACCCAGTACTTC
J gene: TRBJ2-5; D gene: .; clone size: many; V gene: TRBV20-1; CDR3 protein: CSARDRVRGETQYF; CDR3 DNA: TGCAGTGCTAGAGACCGTGTGAGGGGAGAGACCCAGTACTTC
J gene: TRBJ2-1; D gene: TRBD2; clone size: few; V gene: TRBV11-2; CDR3 protein: CASRWGAGSNEQFF; CDR3 DNA: TGTGCCAGTAGGTGGGGAGCGGGATCCAATGAGCAGTTCTTC
J gene: TRBJ2-2; D gene: .; clone size: many; V gene: TRBV29-1; CDR3 protein: CSVSGNTGELFF; CDR3 DNA: TGCAGCGTATCAGGGAACACCGGGGAGCTGTTTTTT
J gene: TRBJ2-5; D gene: .; clone size: .; V gene: TRBV7-2; CDR3 protein: CASSPSGTQETQYF; CDR3 DNA: TGTGCCAGCAGCCCTTCCGGGACCCAAGAGACCCAGTACTTC
J gene: TRBJ2-1; D gene: .; clone size: many; V gene: TRBV3-1; CDR3 protein: CASSQDPWFGEQFF; CDR3 DNA: TGTGCCAGCAGCCAAGATCCCTGGTTTGGCGAGCAGTTCTTC
J gene: TRBJ2-5; D gene: TRBD2; clone size: many; V gene: TRBV24-1; CDR3 protein: CATSDPRGDQETQYF; CDR3 DNA: TGTGCCACCAGTGATCCCCGGGGGGACCAAGAGACCCAGTACTTC
J gene: TRBJ2-7; D gene: TRBD1; clone size: few; V gene: TRBV29-1; CDR3 protein: CSVGVSTGAEQYF; CDR3 DNA: TGCAGCGTGGGGGTCTCGACAGGGGCCGAGCAGTACTTC
J gene: TRBJ1-1; D gene: .; clone size: few; V gene: TRBV19; CDR3 protein: CASSIGPHGNTEAFF; CDR3 DNA: TGTGCCAGTAGTATAGGCCCCCACGGGAACACTGAAGCTTTCTTT
J gene: TRBJ2-3; D gene: .; clone size: many; V gene: TRBV13; CDR3 protein: CASSSRQGNADTQYF; CDR3 DNA: TGTGCCAGCAGTTCTCGGCAGGGTAATGCAGATACGCAGTATTTT
J gene: TRBJ2-6; D gene: TRBD2; clone size: .; V gene: TRBV5-1; CDR3 protein: CASSSTSGGAGANVLTF; CDR3 DNA: TGCGCCAGCAGCTCGACTAGCGGGGGGGCTGGGGCCAACGTCCTGACTTTC
J gene: TRBJ2-4; D gene: TRBD2; clone size: few; V gene: TRBV27; CDR3 protein: CASSLRGGKNIQYF; CDR3 DNA: TGTGCCAGCAGTTTACGGGGGGGCAAAAACATTCAGTACTTC
J gene: TRBJ2-3; D gene: .; clone size: .; V gene: TRBV28; CDR3 protein: CASKWRGRDTQYF; CDR3 DNA: TGTGCCAGCAAGTGGAGGGGGCGGGATACGCAGTATTTT
J gene: TRBJ2-3; D gene: .; clone size: few; V gene: TRBV29-1; CDR3 protein: CSVEGPPLSVLTDAQYF; CDR3 DNA: TGCAGCGTTGAAGGCCCTCCCCTCTCTGTACTCACAGATGCGCAGTATTTT
J gene: TRBJ2-1; D gene: TRBD2; clone size: many; V gene: TRBV5-8; CDR3 protein: CASSRWTSEQFF; CDR3 DNA: TGTGCCAGCAGCCGGTGGACTAGTGAGCAGTTCTTC
J gene: TRBJ2-1; D gene: .; clone size: many; V gene: TRBV28; CDR3 protein: CASSPSSFGNEQFF; CDR3 DNA: TGTGCCAGCAGCCCTTCTAGCTTCGGGAATGAGCAGTTCTTC
J gene: TRBJ2-7; D gene: .; clone size: .; V gene: TRBV4-1; CDR3 protein: CASSQVWGYEQYF; CDR3 DNA: TGCGCCAGCAGCCAAGTCTGGGGCTACGAGCAGTACTTC
J gene: TRBJ1-1; D gene: .; clone size: .; V gene: TRBV30; CDR3 protein: CAWRTYGESFF; CDR3 DNA: TGTGCCTGGAGGACCTATGGTGAATCTTTCTTT
J gene: TRBJ2-7; D gene: .; clone size: .; V gene: TRBV7-2; CDR3 protein: CASSSKRAPSYEQYF; CDR3 DNA: TGTGCCAGCAGCTCTAAGCGGGCCCCTTCCTACGAGCAGTACTTC
J gene: TRBJ1-6; D gene: .; clone size: .; V gene: TRBV20-1; CDR3 protein: CSAHQGNSPLHF; CDR3 DNA: TGCAGTGCTCACCAGGGGAATTCACCCCTCCACTTT
J gene: TRBJ2-1; D gene: .; clone size: many; V gene: TRBV11-3; CDR3 protein: CASSPGLSSYNEQFF; CDR3 DNA: TGTGCCAGCAGCCCGGGCCTAAGCTCCTACAATGAGCAGTTCTTC